A selection of T cell receptor beta chains follows, all from one sample in a study of tumor-infiltrating lymphocytes in primary liver carcinoma. TCRdb itself ran the multiplex PCR reads through MiXCR, one entry per CDR3 protein. The sample carries hundreds of thousands of distinct CDR3 sequences, 50% to 75% recorded once. What was sequenced was peripheral blood. The source of these receptors is a woman younger than 45 with primary liver carcinoma and hepatitis B virus infection. CDR3s include the opening cysteine and the closing phenylalanine or tryptophan. The D gene is left open where the match is weak. Only part of the rows carry a size: once, few, many, or a class if the clone is expanded.

CASSYVSFTDTQYF	TGTGCCAGCAGTTACGTGTCATTCACAGATACGCAGTATTTT	TRBJ2-3	TRBV6-5	few	NA
CASSLGRGATNEKLFF	TGCGCCAGCAGTTTGGGAAGAGGAGCAACTAATGAAAAACTGTTTTTT	TRBJ1-4	TRBV4-3	NA	NA
CASSRRGREETQYF	TGTGCCAGCAGCCGTCGGGGGCGCGAAGAGACCCAGTACTTC	TRBJ2-5	TRBV14	few	NA
CAWGPGPVEQYF	TGTGCCTGGGGGCCCGGGCCCGTGGAGCAGTACTTC	TRBJ2-7	TRBV30	NA	NA
CASSPPSLRGVYTEAFF	TGTGCCAGCTCACCACCATCGCTTCGGGGGGTCTACACTGAAGCTTTCTTT	TRBJ1-1	TRBV13	NA	NA
CASSQETSGDVYEQYF	TGCGCCAGCAGCCAGGAGACTAGCGGGGATGTCTACGAGCAGTACTTC	TRBJ2-7	TRBV4-3	few	TRBD2
CASTRRAIEAFF	TGTGCCAGCACCCGACGGGCCATAGAGGCTTTCTTT	TRBJ1-1	TRBV7-9	NA	NA
CASREDRVSEQYF	TGTGCCAGCAGGGAAGACAGGGTGAGCGAGCAGTACTTC	TRBJ2-7	TRBV6-5	many	TRBD1
CASSSSTTGFRFDEQFF	TGTGCCAGCAGTTCCTCAACGACAGGGTTCAGATTCGATGAGCAGTTCTTC	TRBJ2-1	TRBV6-6	NA	TRBD1
CASSQRLAGEIGEQFF	TGTGCCAGCAGCCAACGACTAGCGGGAGAGATCGGGGAGCAGTTTTTT	TRBJ2-2	TRBV11-1	NA	TRBD2
CAGGRNTGELFF	TGTGCCGGGGGGAGGAACACCGGGGAGCTGTTTTTT	TRBJ2-2	TRBV6-6	NA	NA
CASSPRDRYNEQFF	TGTGCCAGCAGTCCACGGGACAGATACAATGAGCAGTTCTTC	TRBJ2-1	TRBV28	few	TRBD1
CASSQDGGLAGLEQYF	TGTGCCAGCAGCCAAGATGGGGGACTAGCGGGACTCGAGCAGTACTTC	TRBJ2-7	TRBV4-2	few	TRBD2